Below, 14 T cell receptor beta chains from the same sample are listed, as sequenced in a study of blood T cell repertoires in COVID-19. Here immunoSEQ multiplex PCR was the method, and the copy in TCRdb shows in-frame clones only, minus some. This sample has approximately 250,000 clones; around nine tenths occur once, and the top ten carry about 5%. The sequencing sample was made of peripheral blood. Receptors were obtained from an older woman with COVID-19, enrolled during active disease.

The J gene is TRBJ2-5, the V gene TRBV24-1; 7 nucleotides line up with TRBD1. The CDR3 loop spans 16 amino acids. Looked up from germline, CDR1 is KGHDR and CDR2 is SFDVKD. The ends lost 3 bases at V and 5 bases at J; junction bases unmatched: 11. This chain's CDR3 is CATSDTTGDPRETQYF. Here the CDR3 DNA reads TGTGCCACCAGTGATACCACAGGGGACCCCCGGGAGACCCAGTACTTC.

This clone was detected once. The chain has TRBV2 and TRBJ2-1; 10 nucleotides align to TRBD2. The CDR3 has 16 amino acids. Unmatched junction bases numbered 15, after V lost 8 bases and J lost 8 bases. Germline CDR1 is SNHLY and CDR2 is FYNNEI. The CDR3 here is CASLLSGLALSHEQFF. The CDR3 coding sequence is TGTGCCAGCCTCCTGTCGGGACTAGCGTTGAGTCATGAGCAGTTCTTC. The full variable domain, with the rest looked up from reference TRBV2 and TRBJ2-1, is EPEVTQTPSHQVTQMGQEVILRCVPISNHLYFYWYRQILGQKVEFLVSFYNNEISEKSEIFDDQFSVERPDGSNFTLKIRSTKLEDSAMYFCASLLSGLALSHEQFFGPGTRLTVL.

V is TRBV9 and J is TRBJ1-1; 10 positions match TRBD1. The V gene's germline CDR1 is SGDLS and CDR2 YYNGEE. V was pared by 3 bases and J by 1 base, with 0 bases of the junction left unmatched. The CDR3 is made up of 14 amino acids. CDR3 in amino acids: CASSGQGANTEAFF. CDR3 nucleotide sequence: TGTGCCAGCAGCGGACAGGGGGCGAACACTGAAGCTTTCTTT. Full variable domain (remainder filled in from reference TRBV9 and TRBJ1-1): DSGVTQTPKHLITATGQRVTLRCSPRSGDLSVYWYQQSLDQGLQFLIQYYNGEERAKGNILERFSAQQFPDLHSELNLSSLELGDSALYFCASSGQGANTEAFFGQGTRLTVV.

The chain joins TRBV5-4 to TRBJ2-7; 9 bases line up with TRBD1. Germline CDR1 is SGHNT and CDR2 is YYREEE (reference sequence). This CDR3 is built from 16 residues. With 4 bases clipped from V and 5 bases from J, the junction kept 13 bases outside the gene matches. Here the CDR3 reads CASSSGQGRLPDEQYF. CDR3 bases: TGTGCCAGCAGCAGCGGACAGGGGAGACTCCCGGACGAGCAGTACTTC. Supplemented by reference TRBV5-4 and TRBJ2-7, the full variable domain reads ETGVTQSPTHLIKTRGQQVTLRCSSQSGHNTVSWYQQALGQGPQFIFQYYREEENGRGNFPPRFSGLQFPNYSSELNVNALELDDSALYLCASSSGQGRLPDEQYFGPGTRLTVT.

The CDR3 nucleotides read TGTGCCTGGAGTGGACAGGGAGGTCTTGAGCAGTACTTC. Protein: CAWSGQGGLEQYF. The chain links TRBV30 to TRBJ2-7, with D perhaps matching TRBD1 (7 bases). The CDR3 contains 13 residues. V lost 1 base and J lost 7, with 14 bases in between. Germline CDR1 GTSNPN, CDR2 SVGIG (reference sequence).

V usage is TRBV7-9 and J usage is TRBJ2-4; D may be TRBD1 (6 bases). The CDR3 is 16 residues long. V lost 5 bases and J 0 bases, leaving 14 bases between the germline ends. In germline, CDR1 is SEHNR, CDR2 FQNEAQ (reference sequence). The CDR3 region is CASSQWTALAKNIQYF. The CDR3 region has the DNA TGTGCCAGCAGCCAATGGACAGCCCTAGCCAAAAACATTCAGTACTTC.

The chain carries TRBV10-3 and TRBJ1-1; D is perhaps TRBD1 (6 bases). The germline gives CDR1 ENHRY, CDR2 SYGVKD. The CDR3 has 12 amino acids. V was clipped by 6 bases and J by 10 bases, with 15 bases between them. CDR3 loop: CAIRATGRGAFF. DNA of the CDR3: TGTGCCATCAGGGCTACAGGGAGGGGAGCTTTCTTT.

The chain is built from TRBV18 and TRBJ1-2, with a weak D call TRBD1 (5 bases). V was trimmed by 0 bases and J by 7 bases, leaving 15 bases between them. The germline V gene encodes CDR1 KGHSH and CDR2 LQKENI. The CDR3 spans 15 residues. The CDR3 spells CASSPPPVGVGGYTF. The CDR3 coding sequence is TGTGCCAGCTCACCACCACCGGTAGGGGTCGGTGGCTACACCTTC.

The rearrangement joins TRBV7-2 to TRBJ1-4; 9 bases fit TRBD1. This CDR3 comprises 14 residues. The ends lost 5 bases at V and 7 bases at J; junction bases unmatched: 5. The germline gives CDR1 SGHTA, CDR2 FQGNSA. The CDR3 DNA reads TGTGCCAGCAGCGTACAGGGGGCACGTGAAAAACTGTTTTTT. Its protein is CASSVQGAREKLFF. The full variable domain, completed using reference TRBV7-2 and TRBJ1-4, is GAGVSQSPSNKVTEKGKDVELRCDPISGHTALYWYRQSLGQGLEFLIYFQGNSAPDKSGLPSDRFSAERTGGSVSTLTIQRTQQEDSAVYLCASSVQGAREKLFFGSGTQLSVL.

This clone was found a few times. The CDR3 reads CASGLTTPGLAYQETQYF. CDR3 in DNA: TGTGCTAGTGGTTTGACTACGCCGGGACTAGCGTACCAAGAGACCCAGTACTTC. The rearrangement uses TRBV12-5 and TRBJ2-5; TRBD2 aligns across 10 bases. The CDR3 extends over 18 amino acids. Germline lookup yields CDR1 LGHNT and CDR2 FRNRAP. V gave up 2 bases and J gave up 0 bases; unmatched junction bases: 9.

V usage is TRBV6-4 and J usage is TRBJ1-2; unclear D gene. The germline V gene encodes CDR1 MRHNA and CDR2 SNTAGT. CDR3 length: 13 amino acids. V dropped 6 bases and J dropped 5 bases, with 13 bases sitting between them. The CDR3 here is CASSRGGDYGYTF. CDR3 sequence (DNA): TGTGCCAGCAGCCGGGGAGGAGATTATGGCTACACCTTC.

The chain carries TRBV18 and TRBJ2-3; 7 positions agree with TRBD2. This CDR3 is built from 13 residues. In germline, CDR1 is KGHSH, CDR2 LQKENI. V lost 5 bases to trimming and J lost 11 bases; unmatched junction nucleotides: 10. The CDR3, as DNA: TGTGCCAGCTCAGAAGCGTGGGAGGGCTTGCAGTATTTT. This encodes CASSEAWEGLQYF.

The V and J genes are TRBV7-8 and TRBJ2-7; 9 positions match TRBD1. CDR1 and CDR2 from the germline V gene are SGHVS and FQNEAQ. V gave up 5 bases and J gave up 6 bases; unmatched junction bases: 8. This CDR3 contains 14 residues. In nucleotides, the CDR3 is TGTGCCAGCAGCGGTGCGCGGACAGGGGCCGAGCAGTACTTC. It is translated as CASSGARTGAEQYF.

The chain recombines TRBV4-1 with TRBJ2-7; 15 nucleotides line up with TRBD2. Looked up from germline, CDR1 is MGHRA and CDR2 is YSYEKL. The CDR3 contains 18 residues. After removal of 4 bases from V and 2 bases from J, the junction contained 9 bases not matched to a gene. CDR3 sequence: CASSRPGTSGRRTYEQYF. The CDR3 DNA sequence: TGCGCCAGCAGCCGACCCGGGACTAGCGGGAGGCGAACCTACGAGCAGTACTTC.